A selection of T cell receptor beta chains follows, all from one sample in a study of blood T cell repertoires in COVID-19. Sequenced by immunoSEQ multiplex PCR; TCRdb stores in-frame clones only, minus some. The table lists 200,000 to 250,000 clones, 80% to 90% of them singletons. The sequenced sample consisted of PBMCs or T cells enriched from blood (not recorded which). The receptors shown here come from a woman between 40 and 55 years old with acute COVID-19. The CDR3 runs from the conserved cysteine through the conserved F or W.

j_call | cdr3_length | v_call | cdr3_aa
TRBJ2-3 | 17 | TRBV12-5 | CASGFKGSRGRTDTQYF
TRBJ1-1 | 12 | TRBV11-3 | CASSLEQSEAFF
TRBJ1-5 | 15 | TRBV2 | CASSDNHPGTQPQHF
TRBJ2-7 | 16 | TRBV3-1/TRBV3-2 | CASSQDFSGSSHEQYF
TRBJ2-5 | 14 | TRBV7-9 | CASSLALTGETQYF
TRBJ1-1 | 17 | TRBV19 | CASSIPRDRRANTEAFF
TRBJ2-3 | 14 | TRBV9 | CASSTGTNTDTQYF
TRBJ2-7 | 14 | TRBV9 | CASSVDRLAAEQYF
TRBJ1-2 | 12 | TRBV29-1 | CSVKLGDSGYTF
TRBJ2-5 | 18 | TRBV7-9 | CASSLDGTYRALRETQYF
TRBJ2-7 | 13 | TRBV5-1 | CASSEPGVRGQYF
TRBJ2-7 | 14 | TRBV28 | CASRVAAIGGEQYF
TRBJ2-7 | 15 | TRBV10-2 | CASSSGTGGIHEQYF
TRBJ1-1 | 14 | TRBV27 | CASSSGQGNTEAFF
TRBJ1-3 | 16 | TRBV6-6 | CASSYSTGKSGNTIYF
TRBJ1-6 | 14 | TRBV27 | CASSSQGPNSPLHF
TRBJ2-7 | 13 | TRBV30 | CAWRQAATYEQYF
TRBJ2-4 | 13 | TRBV28 | CASLYREGNIQYF
TRBJ1-1 | 14 | TRBV10-3 | CATQGTGGRTEAFF
TRBJ1-1 | 16 | TRBV5-6 | CASSRLFPGVNTEAFF
TRBJ2-1 | 15 | TRBV11-2 | CASSISGSSYNEQFF
TRBJ2-3 | 14 | TRBV27 | CASRGLGGGDTQYF
TRBJ2-2 | 18 | TRBV15 | CATSRGPDLEGNTGELFF
TRBJ1-1 | 14 | TRBV30 | CAWIGGAVNTEAFF
TRBJ2-1 | 14 | TRBV27 | CASKGLAGVHEQFF
TRBJ1-3 | 16 | TRBV7-3 | CASSAEAGGTGNTIYF
TRBJ2-6 | 16 | TRBV11-2 | CASSLLTGSGANVLTF
TRBJ1-5 | 20 | TRBV7-8 | CASSLGSGTPGDFSNQPQHF
TRBJ2-1 | 15 | TRBV7-9 | CASSPGTSGGNEQFF
TRBJ2-7 | 13 | TRBV28 | CASSSGTGYEQYF
TRBJ1-6 | 15 | TRBV2 | CASRSQQGEGSPLHF
TRBJ2-2 | 15 | TRBV2 | CASSEAGDRAGKLFF
TRBJ1-1 | 13 | TRBV28 | CASSPPGETEAFF
TRBJ1-5 | 16 | TRBV5-8 | CASSLRPGNSNQPQHF
TRBJ2-3 | 15 | TRBV27 | CASSFTAAGSDTQYF
TRBJ1-1 | 15 | TRBV4-1 | CASSQAGALNTEAFF
TRBJ2-3 | 14 | TRBV5-4 | CASSFDSTTDTQYF
TRBJ2-5 | 14 | TRBV7-7 | CASSYRGGTETQYF
TRBJ2-7 | 13 | TRBV10-3 | CAISGAATYEQYF
TRBJ2-7 | 15 | TRBV18 | CASSLRQGKGYEQYF
TRBJ2-1 | 12 | TRBV19 | CASSTAGGWQFF
TRBJ2-7 | 12 | TRBV18 | CASSRYRGEQYF
TRBJ2-7 | 15 | TRBV3-1/TRBV3-2 | CASSQAGTSSYEQYF
TRBJ1-1 | 15 | TRBV10-3 | CAISWAGLSGAEAFF
TRBJ2-7 | 13 | TRBV3-1/TRBV3-2 | CASSQDNSYEQYF
TRBJ2-1 | 15 | TRBV7-3 | CASSLGRGLYNEQFF
TRBJ1-2 | 14 | TRBV7-8 | CASSLDTGVYGYTF
TRBJ2-1 | 14 | TRBV11-2 | CVSSLQDSYNEQFF
TRBJ1-5 | 12 | TRBV12-3/TRBV12-4 | CASTGGGQPQHF